The entry below gives a single T cell receptor beta chain sequence along with its context. Its antigen is unidentified. Measured with immunoSEQ multiplex PCR; TCRdb has only the in-frame clones, and not every one. Here the sample spans some 150,000 clones, 94% being singletons. These data belong to a study of T cell responses to AZD1222 COVID-19 vaccine. Study-level results: Nearly half of spike-specific TCRs reportedly target variant regions that are unmutated in the B.1.351 and B.1.1.7 variants. The repertoires were collected only after the peak T cell response. The sample set comprised mostly white British donors with more females, and clonal diversity was possibly underestimated. Researchers report vaccine-associated CD4 TCRs spanning spike, with dominance at 160-218 and 743-854.

V was clipped by 3 bases and J by 13 bases, with 13 bases between them. The CDR3 is 12 amino acids. The sequences come from peripheral blood, collected on day 0 of AZD1222 vaccination. The chain combines TRBV12-3 or TRBV12-4 with TRBJ2-1; D is uncertain. The receptor was derived from an adult in good health. This CDR3 reads CASSFATMGQFF. The CDR3, as DNA: TGTGCCAGCAGTTTCGCTACGATGGGACAGTTCTTC.